The entry below describes one T cell receptor beta chain. Measured with immunoSEQ multiplex PCR; TCRdb has only the in-frame clones, and not every one. The sample lists approximately 89,000 clones; 90% to 95% were seen once. These data come from a study of T cell responses to AZD1222 COVID-19 vaccine. Second-dose timings of about 4 or about 12 weeks were pooled. Germline V CDR1 and CDR2: SEHNR, FQNEAQ (reference sequence). Trimming left V 4 bases short and J 4 bases short, with 4 bases between. The CDR3 has 11 amino acids. The sequences come from peripheral blood, collected 28 days after the second AZD1222 dose. The chain links TRBV7-9 to TRBJ2-5; D unclear. The TCR sequence derives from an adult who received the AZD1222 COVID-19 vaccine. CDR3 sequence reads: CASSWGETQYF. CDR3 in DNA: TGTGCCAGCAGCTGGGGAGAGACCCAGTACTTC.